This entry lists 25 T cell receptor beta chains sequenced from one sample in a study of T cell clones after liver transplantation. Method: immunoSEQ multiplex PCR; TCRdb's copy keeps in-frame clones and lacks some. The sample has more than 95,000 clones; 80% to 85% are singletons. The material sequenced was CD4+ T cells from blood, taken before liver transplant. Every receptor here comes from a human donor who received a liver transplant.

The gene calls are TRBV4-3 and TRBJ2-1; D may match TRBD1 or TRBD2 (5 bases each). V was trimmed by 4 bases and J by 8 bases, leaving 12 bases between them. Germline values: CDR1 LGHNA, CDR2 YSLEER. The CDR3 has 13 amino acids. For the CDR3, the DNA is TGCGCCAGCAGCCCCCTTCTGGGGGATGAGCAGTTCTTC. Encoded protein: CASSPLLGDEQFF.

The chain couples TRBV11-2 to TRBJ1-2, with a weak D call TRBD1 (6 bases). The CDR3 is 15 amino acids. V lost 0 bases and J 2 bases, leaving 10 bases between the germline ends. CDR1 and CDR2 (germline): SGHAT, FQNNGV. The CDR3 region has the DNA TGTGCCAGCAGCTTAGAAGGGGGGCGAAACTATGGCTACACCTTC. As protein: CASSLEGGRNYGYTF.

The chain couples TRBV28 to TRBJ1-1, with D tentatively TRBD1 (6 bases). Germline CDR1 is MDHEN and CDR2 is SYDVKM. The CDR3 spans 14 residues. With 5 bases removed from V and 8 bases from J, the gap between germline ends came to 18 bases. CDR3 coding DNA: TGTGCCAGCAGTCAAACGGGACACCCCCTGGAAGCTTTCTTT. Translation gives CASSQTGHPLEAFF. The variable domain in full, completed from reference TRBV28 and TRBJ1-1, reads DVKVTQSSRYLVKRTGEKVFLECVQDMDHENMFWYRQDPGLGLRLIYFSYDVKMKEKGDIPEGYSVSREKKERFSLILESASTNQTSMYLCASSQTGHPLEAFFGQGTRLTVV.

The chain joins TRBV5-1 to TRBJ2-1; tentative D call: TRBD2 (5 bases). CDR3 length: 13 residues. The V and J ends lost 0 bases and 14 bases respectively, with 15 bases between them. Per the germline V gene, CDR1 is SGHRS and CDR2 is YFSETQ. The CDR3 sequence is CASSLAGAASKFF. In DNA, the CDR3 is TGCGCCAGCAGCTTGGCCGGAGCGGCTAGTAAGTTCTTC.

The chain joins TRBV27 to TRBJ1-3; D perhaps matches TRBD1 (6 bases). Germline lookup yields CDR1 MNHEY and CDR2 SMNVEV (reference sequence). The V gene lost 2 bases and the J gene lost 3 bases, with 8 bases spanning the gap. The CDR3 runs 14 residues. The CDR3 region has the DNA TGTGCCAGCAGTTTAAGGGGGAGTGGAAACACCATATATTTT. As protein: CASSLRGSGNTIYF.

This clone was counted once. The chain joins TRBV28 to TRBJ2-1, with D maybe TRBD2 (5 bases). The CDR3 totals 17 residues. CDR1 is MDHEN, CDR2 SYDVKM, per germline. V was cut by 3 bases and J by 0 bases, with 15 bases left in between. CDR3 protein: CASSLDRISASYNEQFF. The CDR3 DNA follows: TGTGCCAGCAGTTTGGATAGGATTAGCGCCTCCTACAATGAGCAGTTCTTC.

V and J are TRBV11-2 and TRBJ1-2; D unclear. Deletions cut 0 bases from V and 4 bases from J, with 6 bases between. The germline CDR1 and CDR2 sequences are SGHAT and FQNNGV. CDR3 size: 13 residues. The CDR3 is CASSLDPGYGYTF. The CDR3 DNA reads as TGTGCCAGCAGCTTAGATCCGGGCTATGGCTACACCTTC. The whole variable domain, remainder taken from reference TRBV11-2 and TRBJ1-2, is EAGVAQSPRYKIIEKRQSVAFWCNPISGHATLYWYQQILGQGPKLLIQFQNNGVVDDSQLPKDRFSAERLKGVDSTLKIQPAKLEDSAVYLCASSLDPGYGYTFGSGTRLTVV.

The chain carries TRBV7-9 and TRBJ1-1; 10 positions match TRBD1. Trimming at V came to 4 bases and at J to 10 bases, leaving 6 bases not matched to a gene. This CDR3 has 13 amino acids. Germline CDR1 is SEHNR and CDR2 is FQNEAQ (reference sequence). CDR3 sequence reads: CASSSPGTGVAFF. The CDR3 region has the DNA TGTGCCAGCAGCTCGCCCGGGACAGGGGTAGCTTTCTTT.

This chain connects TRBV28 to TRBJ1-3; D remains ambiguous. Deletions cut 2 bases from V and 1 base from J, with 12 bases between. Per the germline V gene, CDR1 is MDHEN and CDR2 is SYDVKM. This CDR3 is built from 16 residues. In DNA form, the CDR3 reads TGTGCCAGCAGTTTAGGCAGGCGCACTTCTGGAAACACCATATATTTT. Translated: CASSLGRRTSGNTIYF.

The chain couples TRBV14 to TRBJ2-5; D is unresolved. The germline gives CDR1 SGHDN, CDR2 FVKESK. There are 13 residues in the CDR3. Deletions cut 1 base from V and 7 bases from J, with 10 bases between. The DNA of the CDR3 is TGTGCCAGCAGCCAAGTCACCGCCAGGACCCAGTACTTC. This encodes CASSQVTARTQYF.

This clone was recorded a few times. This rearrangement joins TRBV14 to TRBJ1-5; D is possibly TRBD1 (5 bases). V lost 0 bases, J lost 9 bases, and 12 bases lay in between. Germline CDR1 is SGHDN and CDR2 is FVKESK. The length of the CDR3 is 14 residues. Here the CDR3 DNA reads TGTGCCAGCAGCCAAGATACCAGGGACGCGCCCCAGCATTTT. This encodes CASSQDTRDAPQHF.

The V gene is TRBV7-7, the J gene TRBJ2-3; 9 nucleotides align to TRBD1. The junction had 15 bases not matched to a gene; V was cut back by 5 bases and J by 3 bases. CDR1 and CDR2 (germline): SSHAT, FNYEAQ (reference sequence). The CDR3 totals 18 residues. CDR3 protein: CASSPQLSPGTGTDTQYF. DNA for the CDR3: TGTGCCAGCAGCCCGCAGCTCTCTCCCGGGACAGGGACAGATACGCAGTATTTT.

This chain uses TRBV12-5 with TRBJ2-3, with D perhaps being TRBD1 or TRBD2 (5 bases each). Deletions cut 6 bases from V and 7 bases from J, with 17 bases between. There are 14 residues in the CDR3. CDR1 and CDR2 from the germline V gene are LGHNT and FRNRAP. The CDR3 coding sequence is TGTGCTAGTGGGTCTCGGATCGAGGGGTATACGCAGTATTTT. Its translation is CASGSRIEGYTQYF.

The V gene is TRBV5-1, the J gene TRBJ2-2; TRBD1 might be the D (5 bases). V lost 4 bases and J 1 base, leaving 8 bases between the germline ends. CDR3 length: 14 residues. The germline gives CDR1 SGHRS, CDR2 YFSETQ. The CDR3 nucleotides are TGCGCCAGCAGCGTAACAGGGAACACCGGGGAGCTGTTTTTT. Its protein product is CASSVTGNTGELFF.

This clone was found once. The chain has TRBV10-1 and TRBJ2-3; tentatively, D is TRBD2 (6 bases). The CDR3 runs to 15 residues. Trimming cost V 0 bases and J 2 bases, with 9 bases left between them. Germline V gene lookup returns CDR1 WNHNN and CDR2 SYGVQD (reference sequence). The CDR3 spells CASSESRGNTDTQYF. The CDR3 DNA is TGCGCCAGCAGTGAGTCCCGGGGGAACACAGATACGCAGTATTTT.

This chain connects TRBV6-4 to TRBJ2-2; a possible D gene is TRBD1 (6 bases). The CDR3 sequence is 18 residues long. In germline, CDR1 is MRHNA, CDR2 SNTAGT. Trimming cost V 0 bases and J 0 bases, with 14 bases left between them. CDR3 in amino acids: CASSDSVQGFANTGELFF. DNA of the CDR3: TGTGCCAGCAGTGACTCGGTGCAGGGGTTCGCGAACACCGGGGAGCTGTTTTTT.

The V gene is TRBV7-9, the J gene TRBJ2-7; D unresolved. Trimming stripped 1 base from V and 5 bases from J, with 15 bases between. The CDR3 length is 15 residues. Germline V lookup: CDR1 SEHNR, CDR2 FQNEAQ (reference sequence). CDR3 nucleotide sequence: TGTGCCAGCAGCTTAGTAGGACCCCCAGGTGACGAGCAGTACTTC. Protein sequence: CASSLVGPPGDEQYF.

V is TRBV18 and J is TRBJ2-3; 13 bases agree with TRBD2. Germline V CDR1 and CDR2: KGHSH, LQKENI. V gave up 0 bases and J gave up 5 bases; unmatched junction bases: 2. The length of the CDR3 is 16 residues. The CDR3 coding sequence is TGTGCCAGCTCACCACCTCGACTAGCGGGAGGAGATACGCAGTATTTT. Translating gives CASSPPRLAGGDTQYF.

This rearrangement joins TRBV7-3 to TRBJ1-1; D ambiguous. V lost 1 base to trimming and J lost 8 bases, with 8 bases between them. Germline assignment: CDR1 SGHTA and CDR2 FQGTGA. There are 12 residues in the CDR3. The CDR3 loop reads CASSLSGQEAFF. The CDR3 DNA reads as TGTGCCAGCAGCTTAAGCGGCCAGGAAGCTTTCTTT.

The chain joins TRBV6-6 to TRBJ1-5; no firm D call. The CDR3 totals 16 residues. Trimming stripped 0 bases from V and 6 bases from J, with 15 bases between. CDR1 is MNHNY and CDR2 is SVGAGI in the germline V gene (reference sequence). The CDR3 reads CASSYSETLLTQPQHF. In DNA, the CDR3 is TGTGCCAGCAGTTACTCGGAGACTCTATTGACTCAGCCCCAGCATTTT.

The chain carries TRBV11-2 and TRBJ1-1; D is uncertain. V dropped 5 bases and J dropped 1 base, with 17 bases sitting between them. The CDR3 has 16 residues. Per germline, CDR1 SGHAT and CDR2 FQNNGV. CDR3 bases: TGTGCCAGCAGCCACAGACCCAGGCAAAAGAACACTGAAGCTTTCTTT. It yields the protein CASSHRPRQKNTEAFF.

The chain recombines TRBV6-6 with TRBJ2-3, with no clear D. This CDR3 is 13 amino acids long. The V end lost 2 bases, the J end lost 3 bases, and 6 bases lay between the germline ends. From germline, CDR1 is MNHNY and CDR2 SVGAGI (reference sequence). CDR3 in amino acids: CASSYRRTDTQYF. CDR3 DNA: TGTGCCAGCAGTTACCGCCGGACAGATACGCAGTATTTT.

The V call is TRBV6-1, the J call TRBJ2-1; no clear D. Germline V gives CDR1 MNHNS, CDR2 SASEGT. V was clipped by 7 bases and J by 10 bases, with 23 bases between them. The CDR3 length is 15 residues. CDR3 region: CASTFVLGVWGEQFF. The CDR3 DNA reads TGTGCCAGCACTTTCGTTCTTGGAGTCTGGGGAGAGCAGTTCTTC.

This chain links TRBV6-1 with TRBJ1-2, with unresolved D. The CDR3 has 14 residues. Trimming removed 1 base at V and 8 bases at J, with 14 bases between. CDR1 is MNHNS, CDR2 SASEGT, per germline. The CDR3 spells CASSEDMGIQGYTF. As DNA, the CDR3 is TGTGCCAGCAGTGAAGATATGGGAATTCAAGGCTACACCTTC.

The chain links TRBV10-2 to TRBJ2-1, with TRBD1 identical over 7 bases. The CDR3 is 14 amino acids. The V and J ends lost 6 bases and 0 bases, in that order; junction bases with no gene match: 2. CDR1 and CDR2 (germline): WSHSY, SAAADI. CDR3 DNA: TGCGCCAGCAGAAGGGACAGCTCCTACAATGAGCAGTTCTTC. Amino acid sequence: CASRRDSSYNEQFF.